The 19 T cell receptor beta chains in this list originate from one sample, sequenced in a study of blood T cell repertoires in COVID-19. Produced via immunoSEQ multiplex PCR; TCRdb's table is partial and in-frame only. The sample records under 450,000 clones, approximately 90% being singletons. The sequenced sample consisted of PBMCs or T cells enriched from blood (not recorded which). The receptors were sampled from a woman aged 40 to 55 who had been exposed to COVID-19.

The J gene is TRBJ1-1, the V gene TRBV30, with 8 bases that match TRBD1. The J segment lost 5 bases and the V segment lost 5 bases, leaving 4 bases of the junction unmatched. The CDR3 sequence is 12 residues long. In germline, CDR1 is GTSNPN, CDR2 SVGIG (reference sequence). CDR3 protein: CAWGNRGTEAFF. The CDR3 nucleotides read TGTGCCTGGGGGAACAGGGGGACTGAAGCTTTCTTT.

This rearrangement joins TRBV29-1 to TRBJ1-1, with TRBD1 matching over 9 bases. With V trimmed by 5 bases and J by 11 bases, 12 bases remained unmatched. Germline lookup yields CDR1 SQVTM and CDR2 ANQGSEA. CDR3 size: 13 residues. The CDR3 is CSVSGQGPSGAFF. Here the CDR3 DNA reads TGCAGCGTTAGCGGACAGGGGCCGTCGGGGGCTTTCTTT.

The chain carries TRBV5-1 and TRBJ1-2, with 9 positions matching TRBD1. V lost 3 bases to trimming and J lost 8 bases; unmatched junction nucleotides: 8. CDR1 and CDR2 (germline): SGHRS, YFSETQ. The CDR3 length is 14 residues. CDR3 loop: CASSSGDRAVGYTF. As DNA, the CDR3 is TGCGCCAGCAGCTCTGGGGACAGGGCGGTGGGCTACACCTTC.

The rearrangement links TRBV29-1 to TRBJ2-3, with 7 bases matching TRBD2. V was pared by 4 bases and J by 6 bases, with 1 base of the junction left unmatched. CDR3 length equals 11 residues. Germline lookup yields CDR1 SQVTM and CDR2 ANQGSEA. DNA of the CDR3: TGCAGCGTTGGCGGGGGTGATACGCAGTATTTT. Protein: CSVGGGDTQYF.

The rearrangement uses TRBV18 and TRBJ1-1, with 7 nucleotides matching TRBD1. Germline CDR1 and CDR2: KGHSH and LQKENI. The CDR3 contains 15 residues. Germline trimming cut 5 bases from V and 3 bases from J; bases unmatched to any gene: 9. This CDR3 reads CASSSRQGFDTEAFF. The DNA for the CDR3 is TGTGCCAGCTCATCACGACAGGGCTTTGACACTGAAGCTTTCTTT.

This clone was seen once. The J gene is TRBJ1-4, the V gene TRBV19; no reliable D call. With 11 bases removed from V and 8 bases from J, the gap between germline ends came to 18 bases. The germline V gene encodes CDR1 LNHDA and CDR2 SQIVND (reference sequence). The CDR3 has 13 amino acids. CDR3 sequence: CAGSKTSQEKLFF. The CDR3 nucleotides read TGTGCCGGATCCAAGACAAGTCAAGAAAAACTGTTTTTT.

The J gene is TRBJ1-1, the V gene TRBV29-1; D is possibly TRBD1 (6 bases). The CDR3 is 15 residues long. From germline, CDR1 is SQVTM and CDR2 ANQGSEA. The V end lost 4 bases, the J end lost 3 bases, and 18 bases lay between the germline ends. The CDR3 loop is CSVAGDKGWDTEAFF. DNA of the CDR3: TGCAGCGTTGCAGGGGACAAGGGATGGGACACTGAAGCTTTCTTT.

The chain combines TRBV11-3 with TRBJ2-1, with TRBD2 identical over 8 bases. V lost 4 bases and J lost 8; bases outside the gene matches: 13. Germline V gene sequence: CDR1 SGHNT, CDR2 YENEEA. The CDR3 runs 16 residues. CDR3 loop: CASSSPAAGVVYEQFF. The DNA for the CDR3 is TGTGCCAGCAGCTCCCCCGCAGCGGGAGTAGTCTATGAGCAGTTCTTC. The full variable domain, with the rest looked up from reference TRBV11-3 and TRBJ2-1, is EAGVVQSPRYKIIEKKQPVAFWCNPISGHNTLYWYLQNLGQGPELLIRYENEEAVDDSQLPKDRFSAERLKGVDSTLKIQPAELGDSAVYLCASSSPAAGVVYEQFFGPGTRLTVL.

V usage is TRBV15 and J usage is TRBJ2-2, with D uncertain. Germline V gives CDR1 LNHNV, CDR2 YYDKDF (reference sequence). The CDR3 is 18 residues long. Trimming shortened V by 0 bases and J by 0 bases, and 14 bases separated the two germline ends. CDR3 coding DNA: TGTGCCACCAGCAGAGAGGTAGCACTTACAACGAACACCGGGGAGCTGTTTTTT. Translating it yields CATSREVALTTNTGELFF.

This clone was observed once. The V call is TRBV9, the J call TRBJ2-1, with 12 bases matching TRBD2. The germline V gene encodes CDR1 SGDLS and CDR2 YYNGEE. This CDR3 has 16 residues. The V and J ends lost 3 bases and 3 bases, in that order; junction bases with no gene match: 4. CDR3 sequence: CASSGPGLAGYNEQFF. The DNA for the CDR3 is TGTGCCAGCAGCGGGCCGGGACTAGCGGGCTACAATGAGCAGTTCTTC.

Here the CDR3 reads CASSTRRGTSGNTIYF. The CDR3 nucleotides read TGTGCCAGCAGCACCAGGAGGGGAACTTCTGGAAACACCATATATTTT. J is TRBJ1-3 and V is TRBV11-1; possibly TRBD1 for D (5 bases). Germline CDR1 SGHAT, CDR2 FQDESV (reference sequence). The CDR3 is 16 residues long. Trimming removed 5 bases at V and 1 base at J, with 15 bases between.

CDR3 nucleotides: TGTGCCAGCAGCTCAGCACGGGGGATCACTGAAGCTTTCTTT. Encoded protein: CASSSARGITEAFF. The rearrangement links TRBV7-2 to TRBJ1-1, with D tentatively TRBD1 (5 bases). This CDR3 region has 14 residues. V lost 4 bases to trimming and J lost 4 bases, with 13 bases between them. From germline, CDR1 is SGHTA and CDR2 FQGNSA.

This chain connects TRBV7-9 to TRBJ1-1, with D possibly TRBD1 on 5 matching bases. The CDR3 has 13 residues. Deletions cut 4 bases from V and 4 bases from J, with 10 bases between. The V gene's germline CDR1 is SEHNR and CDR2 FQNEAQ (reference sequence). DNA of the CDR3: TGTGCCAGCAGCTCTCAGGGCGGCACTGAAGCTTTCTTT. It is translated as CASSSQGGTEAFF.

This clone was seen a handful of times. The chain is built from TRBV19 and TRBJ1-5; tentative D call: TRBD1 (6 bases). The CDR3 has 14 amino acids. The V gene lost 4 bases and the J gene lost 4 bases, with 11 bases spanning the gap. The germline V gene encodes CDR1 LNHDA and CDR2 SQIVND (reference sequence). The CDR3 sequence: CASSTGQWNQPQHF. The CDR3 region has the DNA TGTGCCAGTAGTACCGGACAGTGGAATCAGCCCCAGCATTTT.

The CDR3 sequence: CASTERDRRTQPQHF. The CDR3 DNA sequence: TGTGCCAGTACGGAAAGGGACAGGAGAACTCAGCCCCAGCATTTT. This rearrangement joins TRBV19 to TRBJ1-5; 8 bases align to TRBD1. In germline, CDR1 is LNHDA, CDR2 SQIVND (reference sequence). The trim removed 7 bases at V and 6 bases at J, leaving 11 bases unmatched. This CDR3 has 15 amino acids.

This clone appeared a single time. The CDR3 loop reads CATSAGQEAFF. The CDR3 region has the DNA TGTGCCACCAGTGCTGGACAGGAGGCTTTCTTT. The chain combines TRBV24-1 with TRBJ1-1; 7 positions match TRBD1. This CDR3 comprises 11 residues. Per germline, CDR1 KGHDR and CDR2 SFDVKD. J lost 11 bases, V lost 5 bases, and 4 bases had no gene match.

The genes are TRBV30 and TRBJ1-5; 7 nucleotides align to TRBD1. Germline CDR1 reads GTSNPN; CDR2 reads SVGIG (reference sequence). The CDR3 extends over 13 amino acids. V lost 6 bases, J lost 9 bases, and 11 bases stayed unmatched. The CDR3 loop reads CACSGTERGPQHF. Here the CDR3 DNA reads TGTGCCTGTTCTGGGACAGAAAGGGGGCCCCAGCATTTT.

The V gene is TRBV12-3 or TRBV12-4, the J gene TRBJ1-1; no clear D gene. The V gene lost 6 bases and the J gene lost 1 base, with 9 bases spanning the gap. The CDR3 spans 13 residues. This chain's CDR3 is CASRTRQNTEAFF. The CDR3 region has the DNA TGTGCCAGCAGGACGCGACAGAACACTGAAGCTTTCTTT.

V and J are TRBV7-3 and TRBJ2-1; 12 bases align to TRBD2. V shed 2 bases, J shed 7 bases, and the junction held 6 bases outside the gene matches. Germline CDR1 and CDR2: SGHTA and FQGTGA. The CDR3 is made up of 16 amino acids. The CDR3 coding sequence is TGTGCCAGCAGCTTATTTGCTAGCGGGGGGGTAAATGAGCAGTTCTTC. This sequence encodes CASSLFASGGVNEQFF.